Below are 9 T cell receptor beta chains sequenced from a single sample in a study of vaccination and CD4 T cells after COVID-19. The treatment here: roughly nine-day PBMC culture with coronavirus spike peptide pools or control peptides (ViraFEST assay). Samples of CD4+ T cells were obtained from the unexposed donor before the COVID-19 pandemic (2011-2018). These receptors' targets are unknown. Sequenced with the Oncomine TCR Beta short-read assay was DNA taken from cultured CD4+ T cells. TCRdb analysed the PCR reads with MiXCR anew, one entry per CDR3 protein. The data hold 5,500 to 7,500 distinct CDR3 sequences, with 52% observed a single time. Specimen: CD4+ T cells from blood, cultured in vitro. The source is a human donor in good health.

This clonotype turned up a few times. V gene TRBV20-1 combines with J gene TRBJ2-1; TRBD2 matches at 13 bases. With 2 bases clipped from V and 4 bases from J, the junction kept 5 bases outside the gene matches. CDR1 and CDR2 from the germline V gene are DFQATT and SNEGSKA (reference sequence). CDR3 size: 16 residues. The CDR3 spells CSARPWGLAGYNEQFF. The CDR3 DNA reads as TGCAGTGCTAGACCCTGGGGACTAGCGGGATACAATGAGCAGTTCTTC.

The V call is TRBV27, the J call TRBJ2-3; a possible D gene is TRBD2 (6 bases). The CDR3 totals 16 residues. Germline V lookup: CDR1 MNHEY, CDR2 SMNVEV (reference sequence). The ends were cut back, 6 bases at V and 1 base at J, with 17 bases in the middle. CDR3 residues: CASSRGLTLGTDTQYF. The CDR3 DNA sequence: TGTGCCAGCAGCCGTGGACTAACTTTGGGCACAGATACGCAGTATTTT.

In this sample, this clonotype turned up a few times. This sequence joins TRBV6-5 and TRBJ2-7; 8 bases agree with TRBD2. CDR1 and CDR2 (germline): MNHEY, SVGAGI. This CDR3 region has 18 residues. Trimming removed 4 bases from V and 6 bases from J; junction bases left unmatched: 20. CDR3 nucleotide sequence: TGTGCCAGCAGTTCTTCTGGGCGGGGGGCGTACCCTCCTGGCGAGCAGTACTTC. Its protein product is CASSSSGRGAYPPGEQYF.

This clonotype has a handful of counts. The rearrangement joins TRBV6-5 to TRBJ2-3; TRBD1 matches 9 bases. The CDR3 extends over 16 amino acids. In germline, CDR1 is MNHEY, CDR2 SVGAGI. J lost 5 bases, V lost 2 bases, and 8 bases had no gene match. As DNA, the CDR3 is TGTGCCAGCAGTTACGGGACAGGGTGGGGTGAAGATACGCAGTATTTT. Translated: CASSYGTGWGEDTQYF.

The chain couples TRBV28 to TRBJ1-1; no clear D gene. There are 15 residues in the CDR3. Deletions cut 3 bases from V and 0 bases from J, with 11 bases between. Germline V lookup: CDR1 MDHEN, CDR2 SYDVKM. CDR3 amino acids: CASSFWAGLNTEAFF. The CDR3 DNA is TGTGCCAGCAGTTTTTGGGCCGGCTTGAACACTGAAGCTTTCTTT.

CDR3 sequence reads: CASSLAPRTGMNTEAFF. As DNA, the CDR3 is TGTGCCAGCAGCTTAGCGCCTCGGACAGGGATGAACACTGAAGCTTTCTTT. The V call is TRBV7-2, the J call TRBJ1-1; 8 bases fit TRBD1. This CDR3 has 17 amino acids. Per the germline V gene, CDR1 is SGHTA and CDR2 is FQGNSA. After removal of 0 bases from V and 0 bases from J, the junction contained 6 bases not matched to a gene.

This clonotype showed up just once. J is TRBJ1-2 and V is TRBV7-2, with TRBD1 matching 7 bases. The V gene end was trimmed by 4 bases and the J gene end by 0 bases; junction bases not matched to a gene: 5. The CDR3 spans 15 residues. The germline gives CDR1 SGHTA, CDR2 FQGNSA. The CDR3 reads CASSYQGGPNYGYTF. CDR3 in DNA: TGTGCCAGCAGCTACCAGGGGGGGCCTAACTATGGCTACACCTTC.

The rearrangement uses TRBV20-1 and TRBJ2-3, with D unresolved. The ends were cut back, 2 bases at V and 2 bases at J, with 11 bases in the middle. Germline V gene sequence: CDR1 DFQATT, CDR2 SNEGSKA (reference sequence). The CDR3 has 14 residues. This chain's CDR3 is CSARSDRNTDTQYF. Written as DNA, the CDR3 is TGCAGTGCTAGATCGGACCGAAACACAGATACGCAGTATTTT.

The gene calls are TRBV6-2 or TRBV6-3 and TRBJ1-3, with a weak D call TRBD1 (5 bases). Germline V CDR1 and CDR2: MNHEY, SVGEGT. V lost 8 bases and J 2 bases, leaving 22 bases between the germline ends. CDR3 length: 17 amino acids. The CDR3 loop is CASGRGLRGAAGNTIYF. In DNA form, the CDR3 reads TGTGCCAGCGGAAGGGGTCTGCGGGGAGCGGCTGGAAACACCATATATTTT.